Listed here are 9 T cell receptor beta chains from one sample, sequenced in a study of technical replicates of blood from several donors. The data were produced by immunoSEQ multiplex PCR, yet TCRdb's version contains in-frame clones alone and is incomplete. Altogether more than 75,000 clones are present, around 93% being singletons, with the ten largest covering about 0.26%. Sample: T cells isolated from PBMCs. The receptors come from a human donor in good health.

This clone has a handful of counts. The J gene is TRBJ1-1, the V gene TRBV5-4; the D gene is possibly TRBD1 (5 bases). The germline V gene has CDR1 SGHNT and CDR2 YYREEE (reference sequence). This CDR3 spans 14 amino acids. The germline V and J ends were trimmed by 2 bases and 6 bases, with 14 bases remaining between them. In DNA, the CDR3 is TGTGCCAGCAGCTTTGAGACGGGGGGATCTGAAGCTTTCTTT. As protein: CASSFETGGSEAFF.

The chain recombines TRBV11-3 with TRBJ1-3; no clear D gene. In germline, CDR1 is SGHNT, CDR2 YENEEA. V gave up 5 bases and J gave up 3 bases, with 5 bases separating them. The CDR3 sequence is 12 residues long. The CDR3 DNA reads as TGTGCCAGCAGCCCCGTTGGAAACACCATATATTTT. Translation: CASSPVGNTIYF.

V gene TRBV11-2 combines with J gene TRBJ1-5; D possibly corresponds to TRBD1 (5 bases). V gave up 5 bases and J gave up 4 bases, with 9 bases separating them. Looked up from germline, CDR1 is SGHAT and CDR2 is FQNNGV. There are 13 residues in the CDR3. CDR3 loop: CASSRGGNQPQHF. CDR3 nucleotides: TGTGCCAGCAGCCGGGGGGGAAATCAGCCCCAGCATTTT.

This clone appeared a single time. The chain carries TRBV5-1 and TRBJ1-4; D gene ambiguous. Germline values: CDR1 SGHRS, CDR2 YFSETQ. This CDR3 spans 14 amino acids. V was trimmed by 0 bases and J by 4 bases, leaving 7 bases between them. CDR3 sequence (DNA): TGCGCCAGCAGCTTGGGTGACAATAATGAAAAACTGTTTTTT. This translates into CASSLGDNNEKLFF.

The chain couples TRBV4-1 to TRBJ1-1; D remains unclear. Germline V gene sequence: CDR1 MGHRA, CDR2 YSYEKL. V dropped 0 bases and J dropped 12 bases, with 8 bases sitting between them. CDR3 length equals 11 residues. The DNA of the CDR3 is TGCGCCAGCAGCCAAGAAAGAACAACTTTCTTT. Its translation is CASSQERTTFF.

V gene TRBV7-9 combines with J gene TRBJ2-4, with D possibly being TRBD1 (5 bases). V was shortened by 2 bases and J by 9 bases, with 11 bases between the two germline ends. Germline CDR1 reads SEHNR; CDR2 reads FQNEAQ (reference sequence). The CDR3 has 13 amino acids. The CDR3 protein is CASSLSSQGIQYF. CDR3 bases: TGTGCCAGCAGCTTATCCAGTCAGGGCATTCAGTACTTC.

The chain uses TRBV25-1 and TRBJ2-7; D is possibly TRBD2 (6 bases). Germline V gene lookup returns CDR1 MGHDK and CDR2 SYGVNS. The CDR3 extends over 14 amino acids. V shed 4 bases and J shed 2 bases, with 12 bases lying between them. In nucleotides, the CDR3 is TGTGCCAGCAGTGCTAGGGAGGAGGCCTACGAGCAGTACTTC. It codes for CASSAREEAYEQYF.

The rearrangement joins TRBV7-3 to TRBJ2-5; 12 bases match TRBD1. J was trimmed by 1 base and V by 3 bases; bases with no gene match: 3. This CDR3 comprises 16 residues. Germline V lookup: CDR1 SGHTA, CDR2 FQGTGA. DNA of the CDR3: TGTGCCAGCAGCTTGGGGACAGGGGGCACCCAAGAGACCCAGTACTTC. Protein product: CASSLGTGGTQETQYF.

Only one count was recorded for this clone. The chain uses TRBV6-1 and TRBJ2-7; TRBD1 is a possible D gene (6 bases). Germline assignment: CDR1 MNHNS and CDR2 SASEGT. The CDR3 totals 12 residues. The V end lost 7 bases, the J end lost 2 bases, and 9 bases lay between the germline ends. CDR3 sequence reads: CASITGPYEQYF. Written as DNA, the CDR3 is TGTGCCAGCATAACAGGGCCCTACGAGCAGTACTTC.